This T cell receptor (beta chain) was recorded in a study of shared clonotypes between healthy human individuals. Evenly divided among several immunoSEQ plates was the genomic DNA of each subset. In the source study's methods: In the immunoSEQ data, sequences were junction-only and lacked quality scores, so filtering differed. The repertoire was sequenced with immunoSEQ multiplex PCR; TCRdb's copy has only in-frame clones and lacks some. V and J calls and clone size are as listed in that table; D and trimming were resolved from the DNA. The repertoire holds hundreds of thousands of clones, with approximately 77% as singletons. Adult Caucasians living in Nashville, Tennessee made up all of the donors. Genomic DNA for unsorted samples, which was extracted with the QIAamp DNA Blood Mini kit, came from about 90 million PBMCs. The germline gives CDR1 MNHEY, CDR2 SMNVEV (reference sequence). Trimming shortened V by 7 bases and J by 3 bases, and 18 bases separated the two germline ends. This CDR3 spans 15 amino acids.

The V call is TRBV27, the J call TRBJ1-2; possible D gene TRBD1, 6 bases. Input material: PBMCs. This TCR came from a woman in her thirties or forties in good health. Some clones in this sample may be carry-over from other donors' samples. CDR3 coding DNA: TGTGCCAGCACCACCTACGGGGGCCTGGACTATGGCTACACCTTC. It encodes CASTTYGGLDYGYTF.